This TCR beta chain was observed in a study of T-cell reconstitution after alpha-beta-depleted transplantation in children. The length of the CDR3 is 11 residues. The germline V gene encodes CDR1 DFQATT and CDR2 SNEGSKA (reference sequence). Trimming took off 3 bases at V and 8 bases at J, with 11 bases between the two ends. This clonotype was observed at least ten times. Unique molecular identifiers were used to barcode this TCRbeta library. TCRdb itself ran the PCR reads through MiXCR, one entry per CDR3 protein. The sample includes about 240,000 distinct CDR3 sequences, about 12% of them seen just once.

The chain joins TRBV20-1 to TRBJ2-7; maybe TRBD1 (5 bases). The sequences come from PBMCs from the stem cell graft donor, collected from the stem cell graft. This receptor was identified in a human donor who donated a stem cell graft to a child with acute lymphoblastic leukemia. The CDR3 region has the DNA TGCAGTGCTAGTTCAGACAGACAGCAGTACTTC. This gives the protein CSASSDRQQYF.